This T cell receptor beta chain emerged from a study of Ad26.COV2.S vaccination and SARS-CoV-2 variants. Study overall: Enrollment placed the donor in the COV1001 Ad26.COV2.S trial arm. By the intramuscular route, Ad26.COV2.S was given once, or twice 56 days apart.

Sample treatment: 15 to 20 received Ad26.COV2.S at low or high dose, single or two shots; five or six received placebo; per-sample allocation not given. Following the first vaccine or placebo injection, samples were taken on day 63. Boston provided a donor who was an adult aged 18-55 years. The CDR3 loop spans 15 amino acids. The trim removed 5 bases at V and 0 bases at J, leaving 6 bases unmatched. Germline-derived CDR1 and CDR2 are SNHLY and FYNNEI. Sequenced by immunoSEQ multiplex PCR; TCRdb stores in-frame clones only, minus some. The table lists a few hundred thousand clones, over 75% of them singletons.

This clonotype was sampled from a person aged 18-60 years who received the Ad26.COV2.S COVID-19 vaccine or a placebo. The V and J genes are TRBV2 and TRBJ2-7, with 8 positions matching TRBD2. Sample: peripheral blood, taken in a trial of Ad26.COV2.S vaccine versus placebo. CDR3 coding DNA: TGTGCCAGCAGTCTCTTGCGGGAGGCCTCCTACGAGCAGTACTTC. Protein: CASSLLREASYEQYF.